This is a list of T cell receptor beta chains from one sample in a study of beta chain features in type 1 diabetes. Some clones are missing from TCRdb's copy, which holds only in-frame ones; the method was immunoSEQ multiplex PCR. The sample consists of approximately 470,000 clones, 30% of them appearing once. The material sequenced was naive CD4+ T cells from blood. Every receptor here comes from a man aged 18-30 years in good health. Each CDR3 is given with its conserved first and last residue. D genes are given only for firm matches. Clone size is given for some rows only: seen once, a few or many times, or a class if the clone is expanded.

j_call clone_size cdr3_length v_call d_call cdr3_aa cdr3_nt
TRBJ2-1 . 13 TRBV28 . CASSLGQPNEQFF TGTGCCAGCAGTTTAGGACAGCCCAATGAGCAGTTCTTC
TRBJ2-7 few 14 TRBV28 . CASGMTVTIYEQYF TGTGCCAGCGGCATGACGGTCACCATCTACGAGCAGTACTTC
TRBJ2-3 few 11 TRBV25-1 . CASSALRQQYF TGTGCCAGCAGCGCACTGAGACAGCAGTATTTT
TRBJ2-6 . 19 TRBV4-3 . CASSQERGDATSGANVLTF TGCGCCAGCAGCCAAGAGAGGGGCGACGCCACCTCTGGGGCCAACGTCCTGACTTTC
TRBJ2-2 few 13 TRBV7-6 . CASSFRSSGELFF TGTGCCAGCAGCTTCAGAAGTTCCGGGGAGCTGTTTTTT
TRBJ2-7 few 12 TRBV28 . CASSLLGVEQYF TGTGCCAGCAGTTTATTAGGTGTCGAGCAGTACTTC
TRBJ1-1 few 11 TRBV20-1 . CSAPAPIEAFF TGCAGTGCTCCCGCCCCCATAGAAGCTTTCTTT
TRBJ2-6 few 14 TRBV7-9 . CASSIRSGANVLTF TGTGCCAGCAGTATAAGATCTGGGGCCAACGTCCTGACTTTC
TRBJ2-1 . 16 TRBV9 TRBD2 CASSAERLAVNNEQFF TGTGCCAGCAGCGCCGAAAGACTAGCGGTTAACAATGAGCAGTTCTTC
TRBJ2-7 . 14 TRBV7-9 TRBD2 CASSLISGSHEQYF TGTGCCAGCAGCTTGATTAGCGGGAGTCACGAGCAGTACTTC
TRBJ2-1 few 15 TRBV7-2 . CASSLSTLRLNEQFF TGTGCCAGCAGCTTAAGCACCCTCCGTCTGAATGAGCAGTTCTTC
TRBJ2-1 few 16 TRBV30 TRBD2 CAWKASGRASYNEQFF TGTGCCTGGAAGGCTAGCGGGAGGGCGTCCTACAATGAGCAGTTCTTC
TRBJ2-4 . 14 TRBV6-5 . CASGTSGAKNIQYF TGTGCCAGCGGGACCTCCGGAGCCAAAAACATTCAGTACTTC
TRBJ2-7 few 13 TRBV7-2 . CASSLAGYYEQYF TGTGCCAGCAGCTTAGCAGGATACTACGAGCAGTACTTC
TRBJ2-1 . 13 TRBV7-3 . CASSFGTNNEQFF TGTGCCAGCAGCTTTGGGACCAACAATGAGCAGTTCTTC
TRBJ1-1 . 14 TRBV7-8 . CASSLDSMNTEAFF TGTGCCAGCAGCTTAGACAGCATGAACACTGAAGCTTTCTTT
TRBJ2-4 few 15 TRBV5-1 TRBD1 CASSLATHRGDIQYF TGCGCCAGCAGCTTGGCCACACACAGGGGGGACATTCAGTACTTC
TRBJ2-1 few 15 TRBV9 . CASSISQGTYNEQFF TGTGCCAGCAGCATCTCACAGGGAACATACAATGAGCAGTTCTTC
TRBJ2-1 . 18 TRBV30 TRBD2 CAWSLGSGRLRTYNEQFF TGTGCCTGGAGTCTGGGTAGCGGGAGGTTGAGGACCTACAATGAGCAGTTCTTC
TRBJ2-3 few 15 TRBV7-9 . CASSLVGLSTDTQYF TGTGCCAGCAGCTTAGTAGGACTTAGCACAGATACGCAGTATTTT
TRBJ2-1 few 17 TRBV18 TRBD2 CASSSSTSGRTYNEQFF TGTGCCAGCTCATCCTCCACTAGCGGGAGGACCTACAATGAGCAGTTCTTC
TRBJ2-3 . 14 TRBV30 TRBD1 CAWNRDRGTDTQYF TGTGCCTGGAACCGGGACAGGGGCACAGATACGCAGTATTTT
TRBJ2-3 few 15 TRBV18 . CASSPEGRYADTQYF TGTGCCAGCTCACCGGAAGGGCGGTATGCAGATACGCAGTATTTT
TRBJ2-3 few 13 TRBV7-9 . CASSPMTGDTQYF TGTGCCAGCAGCCCCATGACGGGGGATACGCAGTATTTT